This TCR beta chain emerged from a study of shared clonotypes between healthy human individuals. Roughly 30,000 T cell genomes, or roughly 300 ng DNA, went into replicate PCRs of unsorted PBMC. Produced via immunoSEQ multiplex PCR; TCRdb's table is partial and in-frame only. Of roughly 490,000 clones listed, 75% to 85% were seen once; the top ten hold over 10%. On this clone: Its specificity is unknown.

Findings and limits, study-wide: Researchers sampled blood only, noting tissue repertoires likely differ.

The CDR3 extends over 17 amino acids. CDR1 is MDHEN, CDR2 SYDVKM, per germline. The trim removed 4 bases at V and 1 base at J, leaving 6 bases unmatched. V gene TRBV28 combines with J gene TRBJ1-4; 10 bases line up with TRBD1. Sequencing was done on a sample of PBMCs. The TCR comes from a middle-aged woman in good health. Some clones in this sample may be carry-over from other donors' samples. In DNA form, the CDR3 reads TGTGCCAGCAGTTCGGGACAGGGGATTATAACTAATGAAAAACTGTTTTTT. It translates to CASSSGQGIITNEKLFF.